The rows below give T cell receptor beta chains drawn from one sample of a study of metastatic and nonmetastatic thyroid tumors. TCRdb re-called the PCR reads via MiXCR. The table includes 10,000 to 15,000 clones, 28% detected once. Sequenced input: tumor tissue. These receptor sequences come from a female donor with papillary thyroid cancer or a benign thyroid nodule (not recorded which). Some clones in this sample may be carry-over from other donors' samples. Both conserved end residues are part of each CDR3. The order of the fields is D gene, clone size, J gene, V gene, CDR3 protein, CDR3 DNA. The D gene is left open where the match is weak. Clone size is shown for a subset of rows, as once, few, many or a class of expanded clone.

D: TRBD2
size: many
J: TRBJ2-1
V: TRBV4-1
CDR3: CASSHPRTSGSSEQFF
DNA: TGCGCCAGCAGCCATCCTAGGACTAGCGGGAGCTCTGAGCAGTTCTTC

D: .
size: medium-sized
J: TRBJ2-2
V: TRBV7-9
CDR3: CASSPTRAGELFF
DNA: TGTGCCAGCAGTCCGACCCGTGCCGGGGAGCTGTTTTTT

D: TRBD1
size: .
J: TRBJ1-2
V: TRBV5-6
CDR3: CASSFGQGHYGYTF
DNA: TGTGCCAGCAGCTTCGGACAGGGGCACTATGGCTACACCTTC

D: TRBD2
size: many
J: TRBJ2-3
V: TRBV29-1
CDR3: CSVGASGRATDTQYF
DNA: TGCAGCGTTGGCGCTAGCGGGAGGGCCACAGATACGCAGTATTTT

D: TRBD2
size: .
J: TRBJ2-7
V: TRBV6-2/TRBV6-3
CDR3: CASSYIGGSYEQYF
DNA: TGTGCCAGCAGTTACATCGGCGGGAGTTACGAGCAGTACTTC

D: TRBD1
size: few
J: TRBJ2-7
V: TRBV6-1
CDR3: CASRDRGPSYEQYF
DNA: TGTGCCAGCAGGGACAGGGGGCCCAGCTACGAGCAGTACTTC

D: TRBD2
size: medium-sized
J: TRBJ2-1
V: TRBV20-1
CDR3: CSARSSGSLSLNEQFF
DNA: TGCAGTGCTAGATCTAGCGGGAGTCTGAGTTTGAATGAGCAGTTCTTC

D: .
size: .
J: TRBJ2-1
V: TRBV5-1
CDR3: CASIIGTGYNEHFF
DNA: TGCGCCAGCATCATCGGGACTGGCTACAATGAGCATTTCTTC

D: .
size: medium-sized
J: TRBJ1-5
V: TRBV27
CDR3: CASSLWARSRYSNQPQHF
DNA: TGTGCCAGCAGTTTATGGGCCAGGAGCCGATATAGCAATCAGCCCCAGCATTTT

D: .
size: medium-sized
J: TRBJ2-3
V: TRBV30
CDR3: CAWSEGTDTQYF
DNA: TGTGCCTGGAGTGAGGGCACAGATACGCAGTATTTT

D: TRBD1
size: few
J: TRBJ1-2
V: TRBV15
CDR3: CATSRGEAGGNYGYTF
DNA: TGTGCCACCAGCAGGGGGGAGGCAGGGGGCAACTATGGCTACACCTTC

D: .
size: medium-sized
J: TRBJ2-3
V: TRBV6-1
CDR3: CASGEGGVGTDTQYF
DNA: TGTGCCAGCGGCGAGGGGGGGGTCGGCACAGATACGCAGTATTTT

D: .
size: few
J: TRBJ1-1
V: TRBV6-1
CDR3: CASSDKMNTEAFF
DNA: TGTGCCAGCAGTGACAAAATGAACACTGAAGCTTTCTTT

D: .
size: many
J: TRBJ1-2
V: TRBV5-6
CDR3: CASSLATVVVDGYTF
DNA: TGTGCCAGCAGCTTGGCCACGGTAGTGGTAGATGGCTACACCTTC

D: .
size: .
J: TRBJ2-2
V: TRBV11-3
CDR3: CASSVTTNTGELFF
DNA: TGTGCCTCCTCCGTGACCACGAACACCGGGGAGCTGTTTTTT

D: .
size: medium-sized
J: TRBJ2-7
V: TRBV6-6
CDR3: CASSYSRVSGEQYF
DNA: TGTGCCAGCAGTTACTCCCGGGTGTCGGGGGAGCAGTACTTC

D: TRBD1
size: many
J: TRBJ1-1
V: TRBV30
CDR3: CAWSLGQSNTEAFF
DNA: TGTGCCTGGAGTTTGGGACAGTCGAACACTGAAGCTTTCTTT

D: .
size: medium-sized
J: TRBJ2-7
V: TRBV20-1
CDR3: CSARSGGASYEQYF
DNA: TGCAGTGCTAGATCAGGCGGGGCCTCCTACGAGCAGTACTTC

D: .
size: many
J: TRBJ2-1
V: TRBV7-8
CDR3: CASSPRSEYNEQFF
DNA: TGTGCCAGCAGCCCTCGGTCGGAGTACAATGAGCAGTTCTTC

D: .
size: few
J: TRBJ2-1
V: TRBV7-3
CDR3: CASSRRGHNEQFF
DNA: TGTGCCAGCAGTCGAAGGGGTCACAATGAGCAGTTCTTC

D: .
size: .
J: TRBJ1-3
V: TRBV5-1
CDR3: CASSLVGLISGNTIYF
DNA: TGCGCCAGCAGCTTGGTAGGGTTGATTTCTGGAAACACCATATATTTT

D: .
size: .
J: TRBJ1-2
V: TRBV18
CDR3: CASSRLQGHGEGYTF
DNA: TGTGCCAGCTCACGTTTACAGGGCCATGGTGAGGGCTACACCTTC

D: .
size: .
J: TRBJ2-7
V: TRBV6-2/TRBV6-3
CDR3: CSGSYSRGFYEQYF
DNA: TGTTCCGGCAGTTACTCGAGAGGGTTCTACGAGCAGTACTTC

D: TRBD2
size: .
J: TRBJ2-7
V: TRBV7-2
CDR3: CASSLETSGLYEQYF
DNA: TGTGCCAGCAGCTTAGAGACTAGCGGCCTCTACGAGCAGTACTTC

D: .
size: .
J: TRBJ2-7
V: TRBV5-1
CDR3: CASSLTSTLSEQYF
DNA: TGCGCCAGCAGCTTAACTAGCACCCTTAGCGAGCAGTACTTC

D: .
size: many
J: TRBJ2-3
V: TRBV11-2
CDR3: CASSDTDTQYF
DNA: TGTGCCAGCAGCGACACAGATACGCAGTATTTT

D: .
size: .
J: TRBJ2-7
V: TRBV28
CDR3: CASSFSPDWISYEQYF
DNA: TGTGCCAGCAGTTTTTCCCCGGACTGGATCTCCTACGAGCAGTACTTC

D: .
size: few
J: TRBJ1-1
V: TRBV28
CDR3: CATGPGRLNTEAFF
DNA: TGTGCCACCGGCCCGGGGAGACTCAACACTGAAGCTTTCTTT

D: TRBD1
size: .
J: TRBJ1-2
V: TRBV19
CDR3: CATTPRDRSGLSYGYTF
DNA: TGTGCCACCACCCCCCGGGACAGGTCTGGCCTCTCCTATGGCTACACCTTC

D: .
size: .
J: TRBJ1-1
V: TRBV3-1
CDR3: CASSQGATNWVAFF
DNA: TGTGCCAGCAGCCAAGGCGCGACAAACTGGGTAGCTTTCTTT

D: .
size: many
J: TRBJ2-1
V: TRBV4-1
CDR3: CASLPGLLSSYNEQFF
DNA: TGCGCCAGCCTTCCGGGACTCCTGAGCTCCTACAATGAGCAGTTCTTC

D: .
size: .
J: TRBJ2-7
V: TRBV6-1
CDR3: CALGDRAYEQYF
DNA: TGTGCCCTCGGAGACCGAGCCTACGAGCAGTACTTC

D: .
size: few
J: TRBJ1-1
V: TRBV28
CDR3: CASSGADTIGVTEAFF
DNA: TGTGCCAGCAGTGGGGCCGACACCATAGGCGTCACTGAAGCTTTCTTT

D: TRBD1
size: .
J: TRBJ2-6
V: TRBV5-1
CDR3: CASSGQVNSGANVLTF
DNA: TGCGCCAGCAGCGGACAGGTTAACTCTGGGGCCAACGTCCTGACTTTC

D: .
size: once
J: TRBJ1-3
V: TRBV11-2
CDR3: CASSTQGSHSGNTIYF
DNA: TGTGCCAGCAGCACACAAGGGTCACACTCTGGAAACACCATATATTTT

D: .
size: medium-sized
J: TRBJ2-3
V: TRBV6-1
CDR3: CASIQRGTDTQYF
DNA: TGTGCCAGCATCCAGCGGGGCACAGATACGCAGTATTTT

D: .
size: .
J: TRBJ1-2
V: TRBV18
CDR3: CASSPSEGYTF
DNA: TGTGCCAGCTCACCCTCGGAGGGCTACACCTTC

D: TRBD1
size: many
J: TRBJ2-6
V: TRBV18
CDR3: CASTGTGVTGANVLTF
DNA: TGTGCCAGTACCGGGACAGGGGTCACTGGGGCCAACGTCCTGACTTTC

D: TRBD2
size: .
J: TRBJ2-7
V: TRBV20-1
CDR3: CSASRAASGRYEQYF
DNA: TGCAGTGCTAGTAGGGCGGCTAGCGGGAGGTACGAGCAGTACTTC

D: TRBD2
size: .
J: TRBJ2-3
V: TRBV20-1
CDR3: CSARVPAGGPTDTQYF
DNA: TGCAGTGCTAGAGTGCCAGCGGGAGGCCCCACAGATACGCAGTATTTT

D: TRBD1
size: many
J: TRBJ1-1
V: TRBV7-8
CDR3: CASSFTFWAGGTEAFF
DNA: TGTGCCAGCAGCTTTACTTTCTGGGCAGGGGGCACTGAAGCTTTCTTT

D: .
size: once
J: TRBJ1-2
V: TRBV9
CDR3: CASTLGGNYGYTF
DNA: TGTGCCAGCACCCTGGGGGGGAACTATGGCTACACCTTC

D: TRBD2
size: .
J: TRBJ2-2
V: TRBV20-1
CDR3: CSASRTSGTGELFF
DNA: TGCAGTGCTAGTCGGACTAGCGGAACCGGGGAGCTGTTTTTT

D: .
size: few
J: TRBJ1-4
V: TRBV29-1
CDR3: CSVQRGTNEKLFF
DNA: TGCAGCGTCCAAAGGGGCACTAATGAAAAGCTGTTTTTT

D: .
size: few
J: TRBJ2-2
V: TRBV6-2/TRBV6-3
CDR3: CSSSVAANTGELFF
DNA: TGTTCCAGTAGCGTAGCGGCGAACACCGGGGAGCTGTTTTTT

D: .
size: many
J: TRBJ1-4
V: TRBV2
CDR3: CASSYSEKLFF
DNA: TGTGCCAGCAGTTACAGTGAAAAACTGTTTTTT

D: .
size: .
J: TRBJ2-1
V: TRBV9
CDR3: CASSVGEAGSYNEQFF
DNA: TGTGCCAGCAGCGTAGGGGAGGCAGGGTCCTACAATGAGCAGTTCTTC

D: .
size: many
J: TRBJ1-1
V: TRBV30
CDR3: CAWRGDRQNTEAFF
DNA: TGTGCCTGGAGAGGAGACAGGCAGAACACTGAAGCTTTCTTT

D: .
size: .
J: TRBJ2-5
V: TRBV25-1
CDR3: CASGEYRTVEDTQYF
DNA: TGTGCCAGCGGTGAATATAGGACAGTTGAAGACACCCAGTACTTC

D: TRBD2
size: .
J: TRBJ2-2
V: TRBV6-1
CDR3: CASYSGDTGELFF
DNA: TGTGCCAGTTATAGCGGGGACACCGGGGAGCTGTTTTTT

D: .
size: many
J: TRBJ2-2
V: TRBV24-1
CDR3: CATSAPKGVLTGELFF
DNA: TGTGCCACCAGTGCGCCGAAGGGGGTTCTCACCGGGGAGCTGTTTTTT

D: TRBD1
size: medium-sized
J: TRBJ2-7
V: TRBV5-1
CDR3: CASSGDRAYEQYF
DNA: TGCGCCAGCTCGGGGGACAGGGCCTACGAGCAGTACTTC

D: TRBD2
size: many
J: TRBJ2-7
V: TRBV3-1
CDR3: CASSHGASGEQYF
DNA: TGTGCCAGCTCCCATGGGGCTAGCGGAGAGCAGTACTTC

D: TRBD2
size: .
J: TRBJ2-1
V: TRBV4-1
CDR3: CASSQDAPSGSSGEQFF
DNA: TGCGCCAGCAGCCAAGATGCACCTAGCGGGAGTTCGGGTGAGCAGTTCTTC

D: .
size: .
J: TRBJ1-1
V: TRBV20-1
CDR3: CSARTLRDMVAFF
DNA: TGCAGTGCTAGAACGCTCCGGGACATGGTCGCTTTCTTT

D: TRBD1
size: medium-sized
J: TRBJ1-2
V: TRBV10-3
CDR3: CAISESITGGEYGYTF
DNA: TGTGCCATCAGTGAGTCGATCACAGGGGGAGAATATGGCTACACCTTC

D: .
size: few
J: TRBJ1-1
V: TRBV12-3/TRBV12-4
CDR3: CASSLPFADTEAFF
DNA: TGTGCCAGCAGCCTACCTTTCGCGGACACTGAAGCTTTCTTT

D: .
size: .
J: TRBJ2-7
V: TRBV19
CDR3: CASSPGGAYEQYF
DNA: TGTGCCAGTAGTCCTGGGGGGGCGTACGAGCAGTACTTC

D: .
size: .
J: TRBJ2-7
V: TRBV4-2
CDR3: CASSQDPSSGEQYF
DNA: TGTGCCAGCAGCCAAGATCCCTCGTCCGGCGAGCAGTACTTC